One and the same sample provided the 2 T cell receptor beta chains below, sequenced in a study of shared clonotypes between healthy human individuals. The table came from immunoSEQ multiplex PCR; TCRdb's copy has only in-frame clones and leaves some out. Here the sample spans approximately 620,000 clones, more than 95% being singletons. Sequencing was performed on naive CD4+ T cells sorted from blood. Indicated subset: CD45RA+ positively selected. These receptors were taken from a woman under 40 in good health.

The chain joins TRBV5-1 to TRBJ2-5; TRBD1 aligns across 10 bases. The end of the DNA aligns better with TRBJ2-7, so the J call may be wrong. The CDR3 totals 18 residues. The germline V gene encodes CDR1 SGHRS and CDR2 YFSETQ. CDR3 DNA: TGCGCCAGCAGCGCCCGACGGGGGACAGGGGACTCTTCCTACGAGCAGTACTTC. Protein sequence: CASSARRGTGDSSYEQYF.

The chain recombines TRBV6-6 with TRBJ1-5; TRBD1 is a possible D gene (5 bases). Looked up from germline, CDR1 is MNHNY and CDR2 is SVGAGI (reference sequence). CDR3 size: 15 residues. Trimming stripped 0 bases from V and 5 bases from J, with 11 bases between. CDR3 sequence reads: CASSYSVREHQPQHF. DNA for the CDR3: TGTGCCAGCAGTTACTCGGTCAGGGAGCATCAGCCCCAGCATTTT.